A single sample gave rise to the 21 T cell receptor beta chains below, sequenced in a study of draining lymph node invasion in breast cancer. MiXCR, run by TCRdb on the bulk RNA-seq reads, gives a single entry per CDR3 protein. The data hold 2,500 to 3,500 distinct CDR3 sequences, with less than 55% observed a single time. Memory regulatory T cells were sorted as CD4+ CD45RA- CD25high cells. Material: sorted memory Tregs from a lymph node. The receptor source for this set is a female donor with luminal breast cancer.

This clonotype was picked up a small number of times. The rearrangement joins TRBV2 to TRBJ1-2; D is perhaps TRBD1 (5 bases). This CDR3 spans 13 amino acids. Germline V gives CDR1 SNHLY, CDR2 FYNNEI. The V end lost 4 bases, the J end lost 4 bases, and 10 bases lay between the germline ends. CDR3 nucleotide sequence: TGTGCCAGCAGTGCGGACACTTTCTATGGCTACACCTTC. This encodes CASSADTFYGYTF.

This clonotype was counted once. The chain is built from TRBV11-3 and TRBJ1-3; D is unclear. The germline CDR1 and CDR2 sequences are SGHNT and YENEEA. V was clipped by 4 bases and J by 0 bases, with 13 bases between them. This CDR3 is 16 amino acids long. The CDR3 loop reads CASSSFGEPSGNTIYF. The DNA of the CDR3 is TGTGCCAGCAGCTCCTTCGGGGAGCCCTCTGGAAACACCATATATTTT.

The chain joins TRBV7-6 to TRBJ1-2; 7 bases are a match to TRBD1. Germline CDR1 reads SGHVS; CDR2 reads FNYEAQ. V lost 4 bases to trimming and J lost 3 bases; unmatched junction nucleotides: 8. The CDR3 spans 15 residues. CDR3 DNA sequence: TGTGCCAGCAGCTCGGACCGGGACAGCGACTATGGCTACACCTTC. It specifies CASSSDRDSDYGYTF.

The chain joins TRBV9 to TRBJ1-6; 10 bases are shared with TRBD1. Trimming took 2 bases from V and 10 from J; bases not matched to a gene: 6. This CDR3 has 15 amino acids. The germline gives CDR1 SGDLS, CDR2 YYNGEE. CDR3 coding DNA: TGTGCCAGCAGCGTCTACGGGACAGGGGAGTCACCCCTCCACTTT. Translated, it gives CASSVYGTGESPLHF.

This chain connects TRBV6-4 to TRBJ1-3, with D unclear. V lost 6 bases and J lost 4, with 7 bases in between. The germline CDR1 and CDR2 sequences are MRHNA and SNTAGT. This CDR3 is 12 amino acids long. CDR3 region: CASRDVGNTIYF. The CDR3 DNA reads as TGTGCCAGCAGGGACGTCGGAAACACCATATATTTT.

This clonotype was picked up a small number of times. The rearrangement links TRBV7-2 to TRBJ1-1, with D unclear. V gave up 4 bases and J gave up 1 base, with 16 bases separating them. Looked up from germline, CDR1 is SGHTA and CDR2 is FQGNSA. This CDR3 has 16 residues. The CDR3 spells CASSSLKRVRNTEAFF. The CDR3 DNA reads as TGTGCCAGCAGCTCATTGAAACGGGTGAGGAACACTGAAGCTTTCTTT.

The chain combines TRBV7-2 with TRBJ2-1; 9 bases fit TRBD2. This CDR3 has 16 amino acids. Per the germline V gene, CDR1 is SGHTA and CDR2 is FQGNSA. Trimming cost V 3 bases and J 7 bases; bases outside gene matches: 10. CDR3 sequence (DNA): TGTGCCAGCAGCTTCCCAGCGGGGGGTTCGGGGAATGAGCAGTTCTTC. It specifies CASSFPAGGSGNEQFF.

The chain recombines TRBV11-1 with TRBJ1-1; 7 nucleotides align to TRBD1. CDR1 SGHAT and CDR2 FQDESV come from the germline V gene (reference sequence). The CDR3 runs 14 residues. Unmatched junction bases numbered 5, after V lost 1 base and J lost 6 bases. The CDR3, as DNA: TGTGCCAGCAGCTTAGGGGGACAGTCCGCTGAAGCTTTCTTT. It is translated as CASSLGGQSAEAFF.

The chain combines TRBV11-2 with TRBJ2-7; 10 bases are a match to TRBD2. CDR3 length equals 15 residues. CDR1 and CDR2 (germline): SGHAT, FQNNGV. V was clipped by 1 base and J by 10 bases; unmatched bases: 10. The CDR3 DNA sequence: TGTGCCAGCAGCTTAGGGGAAGCGGGAGGGAGAAAACAGTACTTC. Translation gives CASSLGEAGGRKQYF.

For the CDR3, the DNA is TGTGCCAGCAGCTTCTCCGGGACTAGATCCGGGGAGCTGTTTTTT. Its translation is CASSFSGTRSGELFF. J is TRBJ2-2 and V is TRBV6-1; 8 positions agree with TRBD2. The V segment lost 6 bases and the J segment 6 bases; nucleotides outside the gene matches: 9. CDR3 length: 15 amino acids. Germline-derived CDR1 and CDR2 are MNHNS and SASEGT.

The chain links TRBV18 to TRBJ2-1, with 12 positions matching TRBD2. CDR3 length equals 15 residues. The germline V gene has CDR1 KGHSH and CDR2 LQKENI. V was clipped by 3 bases and J by 4 bases; unmatched bases: 1. The CDR3 region has the DNA TGTGCCAGCTCACCCGGGACTAGCGGGTACAATGAGCAGTTCTTC. Its protein is CASSPGTSGYNEQFF.

The chain combines TRBV20-1 with TRBJ1-5, with 11 nucleotides matching TRBD1. There are 12 residues in the CDR3. V lost 5 bases to trimming and J lost 7 bases; unmatched junction nucleotides: 1. Germline CDR1 DFQATT, CDR2 SNEGSKA (reference sequence). CDR3 amino acids: CSAGDRGQPQHF. CDR3 coding DNA: TGCAGTGCTGGGGACAGGGGGCAGCCCCAGCATTTT.

The chain has TRBV27 and TRBJ2-1; D is uncertain. The germline gives CDR1 MNHEY, CDR2 SMNVEV (reference sequence). The CDR3 runs 11 residues. V gave up 6 bases and J gave up 1 base, with 1 base separating them. CDR3 region: CASRSYNEQFF. The DNA of the CDR3 is TGTGCCAGCAGATCCTACAATGAGCAGTTCTTC.

The chain is built from TRBV5-1 and TRBJ2-5; maybe TRBD1 (5 bases). CDR1 is SGHRS, CDR2 YFSETQ, per germline. CDR3 length equals 13 residues. Trimming removed 7 bases from V and 4 bases from J, with 14 bases in between. CDR3 nucleotides: TGCGCCAGCTACCCTGGGGCTGGAGAGACCCAGTACTTC. Translation: CASYPGAGETQYF.

V usage is TRBV5-4 and J usage is TRBJ2-1; possible D gene TRBD2, 5 bases. This CDR3 is 13 amino acids long. The germline V gene encodes CDR1 SGHNT and CDR2 YYREEE (reference sequence). V dropped 6 bases and J dropped 7 bases, with 14 bases sitting between them. CDR3 loop: CASISRVRNEQFF. For the CDR3, the DNA is TGTGCCAGCATATCGAGGGTTCGGAATGAGCAGTTCTTC.

The rearrangement links TRBV19 to TRBJ1-2; TRBD1 aligns across 7 bases. This CDR3 is built from 12 residues. CDR1 and CDR2 (germline): LNHDA, SQIVND (reference sequence). Losses at the gene ends were 7 bases for V and 2 bases for J; bases not matched to a gene: 1. The DNA for the CDR3 is TGTGCCAGTATGACAGGGAACTATGGCTACACCTTC. Protein product: CASMTGNYGYTF. The complete variable domain, with remaining parts taken from reference TRBV19 and TRBJ1-2, reads DGGITQSPKYLFRKEGQNVTLSCEQNLNHDAMYWYRQDPGQGLRLIYYSQIVNDFQKGDIAEGYSVSREKKESFPLTVTSAQKNPTAFYLCASMTGNYGYTFGSGTRLTVV.

The table lists this clonotype with a few counts. The chain couples TRBV11-2 to TRBJ2-3; 8 bases map to TRBD2. CDR3 length: 14 amino acids. In germline, CDR1 is SGHAT, CDR2 FQNNGV. V lost 5 bases to trimming and J lost 5 bases; unmatched junction nucleotides: 6. CDR3 nucleotide sequence: TGTGCCAGCAGCCCAGGACTAGCTAAAGATACGCAGTATTTT. Its translation: CASSPGLAKDTQYF.

This clonotype is large (0.1 to 1%) within its sample. This chain joins TRBV7-2 and TRBJ1-2; 8 nucleotides line up with TRBD1. The CDR3 is made up of 14 amino acids. Germline V gene data show CDR1 as SGHTA and CDR2 as FQGNSA. V lost 5 bases and J lost 4; bases outside the gene matches: 6. CDR3 DNA: TGTGCCAGCAGCCCCGACAGGGGCGGCTATGGCTACACCTTC. Translation gives CASSPDRGGYGYTF.

The rearrangement uses TRBV7-6 and TRBJ1-5; 12 nucleotides match TRBD1. CDR3 size: 17 residues. V shed 5 bases, J shed 6 bases, and the junction held 11 bases outside the gene matches. Germline V gene sequence: CDR1 SGHVS, CDR2 FNYEAQ. The CDR3 reads CASSPGTGGGGFQPQHF. The CDR3 nucleotides read TGTGCCAGCAGCCCAGGGACAGGGGGCGGGGGTTTTCAGCCCCAGCATTTT.

V usage is TRBV24-1 and J usage is TRBJ1-5, with D unclear. The CDR3 is 16 amino acids. CDR1 is KGHDR, CDR2 SFDVKD, per germline. With 4 bases removed from V and 2 bases from J, the gap between germline ends came to 14 bases. The CDR3 region is CATSEAGSSGNQPQHF. CDR3 in DNA: TGTGCCACCAGTGAGGCTGGGTCGTCGGGCAATCAGCCCCAGCATTTT.

Only a few counts were recorded for this clonotype. This chain links TRBV5-4 with TRBJ1-1; weak D call: TRBD1 (5 bases). CDR3 length equals 15 residues. The V end lost 0 bases, the J end lost 0 bases, and 9 bases lay between the germline ends. In germline, CDR1 is SGHNT, CDR2 YYREEE (reference sequence). In DNA form, the CDR3 reads TGTGCCAGCAGCTTGGCCAGGGCCATGAACACTGAAGCTTTCTTT. Residues: CASSLARAMNTEAFF.